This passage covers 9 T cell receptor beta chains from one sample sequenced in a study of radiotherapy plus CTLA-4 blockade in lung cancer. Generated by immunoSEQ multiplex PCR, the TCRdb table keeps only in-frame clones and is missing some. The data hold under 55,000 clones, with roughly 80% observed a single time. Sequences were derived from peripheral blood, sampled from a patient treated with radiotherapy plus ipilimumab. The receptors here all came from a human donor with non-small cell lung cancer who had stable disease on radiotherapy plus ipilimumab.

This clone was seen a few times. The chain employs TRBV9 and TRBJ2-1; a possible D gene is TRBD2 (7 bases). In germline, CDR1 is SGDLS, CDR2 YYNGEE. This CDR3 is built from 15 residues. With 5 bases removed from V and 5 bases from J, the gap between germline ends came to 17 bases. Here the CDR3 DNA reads TGTGCCAGCAGTCGGGGGGACAAGGGAGACAATGAGCAGTTCTTC. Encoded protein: CASSRGDKGDNEQFF.

The CDR3 here is CAISEKAVMLGGELFF. The CDR3 DNA reads as TGTGCCATCAGTGAGAAGGCGGTGATGCTGGGCGGGGAGCTGTTTTTT. The V call is TRBV10-3, the J call TRBJ2-2; D gene ambiguous. The germline gives CDR1 ENHRY, CDR2 SYGVKD. The CDR3 runs to 16 residues. Trimming removed 2 bases from V and 7 bases from J, with 17 bases in between.

CDR3 amino acids: CASSLPAGKKSYEQYF. CDR3 DNA sequence: TGTGCCAGCAGTCTCCCGGCAGGGAAGAAGTCCTACGAGCAGTACTTC. V gene TRBV28 combines with J gene TRBJ2-7, with D perhaps matching TRBD1 (5 bases). The germline V and J ends were trimmed by 5 bases and 1 base, with 18 bases remaining between them. The germline gives CDR1 MDHEN, CDR2 SYDVKM. This CDR3 is 16 amino acids long.

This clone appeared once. CDR3 nucleotides: TGTGCCAGCAGTCAAACGGGGGGTCACGAGCAGTACTTC. Encoded protein: CASSQTGGHEQYF. The V gene is TRBV25-1, the J gene TRBJ2-7; 7 bases are shared with TRBD2. J lost 5 bases, V lost 5 bases, and 6 bases had no gene match. The CDR3 has 13 residues. The V gene's germline CDR1 is MGHDK and CDR2 SYGVNS.

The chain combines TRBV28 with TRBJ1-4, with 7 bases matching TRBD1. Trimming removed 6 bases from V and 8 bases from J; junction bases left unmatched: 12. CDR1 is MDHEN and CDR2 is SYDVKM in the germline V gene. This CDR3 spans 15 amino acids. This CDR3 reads CASRRQTGSGEKLFF. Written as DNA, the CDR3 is TGTGCCAGCAGACGCCAGACAGGGAGTGGGGAAAAACTGTTTTTT.

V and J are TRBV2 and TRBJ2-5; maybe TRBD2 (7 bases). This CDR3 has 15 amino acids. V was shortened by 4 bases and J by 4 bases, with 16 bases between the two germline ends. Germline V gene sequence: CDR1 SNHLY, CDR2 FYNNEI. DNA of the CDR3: TGTGCCAGCAGTGGGGAGGGGGAGACCAGAGAGACCCAGTACTTC. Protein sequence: CASSGEGETRETQYF.

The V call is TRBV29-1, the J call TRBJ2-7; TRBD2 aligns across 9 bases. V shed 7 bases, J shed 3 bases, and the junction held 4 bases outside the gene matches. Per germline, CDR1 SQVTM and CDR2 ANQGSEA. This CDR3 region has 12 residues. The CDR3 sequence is CSGGRGYYEQYF. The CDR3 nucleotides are TGCAGCGGCGGGAGGGGGTACTACGAGCAGTACTTC.

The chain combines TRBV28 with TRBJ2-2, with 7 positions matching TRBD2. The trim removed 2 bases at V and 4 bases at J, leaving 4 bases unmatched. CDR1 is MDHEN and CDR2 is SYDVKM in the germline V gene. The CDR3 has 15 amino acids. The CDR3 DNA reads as TGTGCCAGCAGTTTAGGCGGGAGACCCACCGGGGAGCTGTTTTTT. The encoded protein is CASSLGGRPTGELFF. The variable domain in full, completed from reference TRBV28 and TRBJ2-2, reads DVKVTQSSRYLVKRTGEKVFLECVQDMDHENMFWYRQDPGLGLRLIYFSYDVKMKEKGDIPEGYSVSREKKERFSLILESASTNQTSMYLCASSLGGRPTGELFFGEGSRLTVL.

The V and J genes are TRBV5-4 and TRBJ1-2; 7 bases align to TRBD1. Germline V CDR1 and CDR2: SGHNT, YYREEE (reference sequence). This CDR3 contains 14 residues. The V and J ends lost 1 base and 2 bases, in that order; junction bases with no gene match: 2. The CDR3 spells CASSLPGQNYGYTF. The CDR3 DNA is TGTGCCAGCAGCTTGCCGGGACAGAACTATGGCTACACCTTC.